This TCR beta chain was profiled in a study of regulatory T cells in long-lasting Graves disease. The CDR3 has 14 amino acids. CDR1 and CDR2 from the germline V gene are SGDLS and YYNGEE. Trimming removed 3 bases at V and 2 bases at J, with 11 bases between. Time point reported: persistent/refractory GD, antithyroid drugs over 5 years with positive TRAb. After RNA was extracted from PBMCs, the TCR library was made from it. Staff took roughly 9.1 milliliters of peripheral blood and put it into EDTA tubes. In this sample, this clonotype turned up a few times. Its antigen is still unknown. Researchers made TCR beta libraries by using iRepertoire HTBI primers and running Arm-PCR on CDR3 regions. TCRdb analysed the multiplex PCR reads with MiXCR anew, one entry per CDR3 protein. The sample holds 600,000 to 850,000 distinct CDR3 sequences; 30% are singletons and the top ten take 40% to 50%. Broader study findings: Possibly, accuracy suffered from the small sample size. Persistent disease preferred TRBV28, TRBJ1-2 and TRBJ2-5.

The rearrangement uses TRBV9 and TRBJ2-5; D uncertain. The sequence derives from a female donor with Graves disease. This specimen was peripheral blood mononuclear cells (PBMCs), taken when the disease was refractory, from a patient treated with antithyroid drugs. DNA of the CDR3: TGTGCCAGCAGCGAGAGTGGCGCTCAAGAGACCCAGTACTTC. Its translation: CASSESGAQETQYF.